A single sample is the source of the 15 T cell receptor beta chains below, sequenced in a study of glioma-infiltrating T cells after dendritic cell vaccination. Libraries were prepared by immunoSEQ multiplex PCR; TCRdb keeps only in-frame clonotypes and omits some of them. The repertoire has about 92,000 clones, over 75% of them found once; the top ten carry around 16%. This specimen was blood, taken before dendritic cell vaccination. Every receptor here comes from a human donor with glioblastoma.

Remarks on this clone: This specimen includes other DNA sequences encoding the same CDR3. The rearrangement links TRBV7-9 to TRBJ2-2; D unclear. Per the germline V gene, CDR1 is SEHNR and CDR2 is FQNEAQ (reference sequence). V was trimmed by 5 bases and J by 0 bases, leaving 4 bases between them. The CDR3 contains 13 residues. CDR3 nucleotide sequence: TGTGCCAGCAGCCCCTCGAACACCGGGGAGCTGTTTTTT. This sequence encodes CASSPSNTGELFF. The full variable domain, with the rest looked up from reference TRBV7-9 and TRBJ2-2, is DTGVSQNPRHKITKRGQNVTFRCDPISEHNRLYWYRQTLGQGPEFLTYFQNEAQLEKSRLLSDRFSAERPKGSFSTLEIQRTEQGDSAMYLCASSPSNTGELFFGEGSRLTVL.

The rearrangement joins TRBV5-4 to TRBJ2-5; tentative D call: TRBD1 (6 bases). The CDR3 extends over 14 amino acids. V gave up 1 base and J gave up 5 bases, with 12 bases separating them. Germline CDR1 and CDR2: SGHNT and YYREEE (reference sequence). The CDR3: CASSLKDSRETQYF. The CDR3 DNA reads TGTGCCAGCAGCTTGAAGGACAGTAGGGAGACCCAGTACTTC.

This sequence joins TRBV28 and TRBJ2-5; 9 nucleotides line up with TRBD2. CDR1 and CDR2 (germline): MDHEN, SYDVKM. This CDR3 has 18 residues. V trimming: 2 bases; J trimming: 1 base; junction bases outside the gene matches: 11. As DNA, the CDR3 is TGTGCCAGCAGTTTAGGGGTCGGACTAGCGCGTTTCCAAGAGACCCAGTACTTC. The encoded protein is CASSLGVGLARFQETQYF. Drawing the rest from reference TRBV28 and TRBJ2-5, the complete variable domain is DVKVTQSSRYLVKRTGEKVFLECVQDMDHENMFWYRQDPGLGLRLIYFSYDVKMKEKGDIPEGYSVSREKKERFSLILESASTNQTSMYLCASSLGVGLARFQETQYFGPGTRLLVL.

J is TRBJ2-7 and V is TRBV13; 7 bases agree with TRBD2. CDR1 and CDR2 from the germline V gene are PRHDT and FYEKMQ (reference sequence). With V trimmed by 5 bases and J by 3 bases, 13 bases remained unmatched. CDR3 length: 16 amino acids. In DNA, the CDR3 is TGTGCCAGCAGCCAAAAGCAACTAGCGCCCGACTACGAGCAGTACTTC. This codes for CASSQKQLAPDYEQYF.

This clone showed up many times. The chain uses TRBV7-9 and TRBJ2-7; the D gene is possibly TRBD2 (6 bases). In germline, CDR1 is SEHNR, CDR2 FQNEAQ (reference sequence). The CDR3 length is 15 residues. Trimming removed 0 bases at V and 6 bases at J, with 15 bases between. CDR3 in DNA: TGTGCCAGCAGCTTAGCAGGTTTCCGGGGGTCCGAGCAGTACTTC. This translates into CASSLAGFRGSEQYF.

This chain joins TRBV5-4 and TRBJ2-5; 11 bases are shared with TRBD2. The CDR3 runs 15 residues. V dropped 2 bases and J dropped 4; count of bases not matched to a gene: 4. Germline loops: CDR1 SGHNT, CDR2 YYREEE (reference sequence). The CDR3 bases are TGTGCCAGCAGCTTTAGCGGGGGGGCCGGAGAGACCCAGTACTTC. This translates into CASSFSGGAGETQYF.

The CDR3 DNA reads TGTGCCAGCAGCTTAACTGGAGGAGGTTACAATGAGCAGTTCTTC. It yields the protein CASSLTGGGYNEQFF. The chain recombines TRBV7-3 with TRBJ2-1, with D perhaps TRBD2 (5 bases). V lost 0 bases and J 4 bases, leaving 10 bases between the germline ends. The CDR3 has 15 residues. Germline CDR1 and CDR2: SGHTA and FQGTGA.

V and J are TRBV7-9 and TRBJ2-3; no reliable D call. V was pared by 0 bases and J by 2 bases, with 3 bases between. This CDR3 region has 13 residues. CDR1 and CDR2 (germline): SEHNR, FQNEAQ (reference sequence). CDR3 bases: TGTGCCAGCAGCTTAGCCTACACAGATACGCAGTATTTT. Its protein is CASSLAYTDTQYF.

The chain combines TRBV4-2 with TRBJ2-7; weak D call: TRBD2 (5 bases). CDR3 length: 14 amino acids. From germline, CDR1 is LGHNA and CDR2 YNFKEQ. Trimming removed 3 bases at V and 2 bases at J, with 11 bases between. DNA of the CDR3: TGTGCCAGCAGCCAGCGGGCCCTAACCTACGAGCAGTACTTC. This sequence encodes CASSQRALTYEQYF.

V usage is TRBV9 and J usage is TRBJ1-2; TRBD1 aligns across 8 bases. This CDR3 spans 17 amino acids. The V gene end was trimmed by 0 bases and the J gene end by 6 bases; junction bases not matched to a gene: 13. Germline CDR1 and CDR2: SGDLS and YYNGEE. The CDR3 region has the DNA TGTGCCAGCAGCGTAGCTCTATCCCCCGACAGGGGCCATGGCTACACCTTC. This translates into CASSVALSPDRGHGYTF. The full variable domain, with the rest looked up from reference TRBV9 and TRBJ1-2, is DSGVTQTPKHLITATGQRVTLRCSPRSGDLSVYWYQQSLDQGLQFLIQYYNGEERAKGNILERFSAQQFPDLHSELNLSSLELGDSALYFCASSVALSPDRGHGYTFGSGTRLTVV.

The chain couples TRBV5-1 to TRBJ2-7; 9 nucleotides agree with TRBD2. V trimming: 0 bases; J trimming: 2 bases; junction bases outside the gene matches: 6. This CDR3 comprises 16 residues. Germline assignment: CDR1 SGHRS and CDR2 YFSETQ. CDR3 residues: CASSLAGASGTYEQYF. Written as DNA, the CDR3 is TGCGCCAGCAGCTTGGCCGGGGCTAGCGGGACCTACGAGCAGTACTTC.

The V and J genes are TRBV28 and TRBJ1-3; 7 positions match TRBD1. Trimming removed 9 bases from V and 0 bases from J; junction bases left unmatched: 5. Germline values: CDR1 MDHEN, CDR2 SYDVKM. CDR3 length: 14 amino acids. CDR3 sequence reads: CASGQVNSGNTIYF. The CDR3 DNA follows: TGTGCCAGTGGACAGGTCAACTCTGGAAACACCATATATTTT.

At least ten counts were recorded for this clone. The CDR3 nucleotides are TGCGCCAGCAGCTTGCGGGGTTTTTCAGGGGACAGGAGCTCCTACGAGCAGTACTTC. It encodes CASSLRGFSGDRSSYEQYF. The chain combines TRBV5-1 with TRBJ2-7; 8 bases align to TRBD1. Germline values: CDR1 SGHRS, CDR2 YFSETQ. J was trimmed by 0 bases and V by 1 base; bases with no gene match: 15. The CDR3 loop spans 19 amino acids.

This clone came up a few times. The V and J genes are TRBV14 and TRBJ1-2; 9 bases are a match to TRBD1. Germline CDR1 and CDR2: SGHDN and FVKESK. After removal of 2 bases from V and 7 bases from J, the junction contained 11 bases not matched to a gene. CDR3 size: 16 residues. The CDR3 reads CASSQRGQGPFRGYTF. CDR3 bases: TGTGCCAGCAGCCAACGCGGACAGGGGCCATTTCGTGGCTACACCTTC.

CDR3 sequence: CASLRQGRRNQPQHF. The CDR3, as DNA: TGTGCCAGCCTACGACAGGGTAGACGCAATCAGCCCCAGCATTTT. V gene TRBV28 combines with J gene TRBJ1-5, with 7 bases fitting TRBD1. CDR3 length: 15 amino acids. Germline V gives CDR1 MDHEN, CDR2 SYDVKM. Germline trimming cut 8 bases from V and 2 bases from J; bases unmatched to any gene: 9.